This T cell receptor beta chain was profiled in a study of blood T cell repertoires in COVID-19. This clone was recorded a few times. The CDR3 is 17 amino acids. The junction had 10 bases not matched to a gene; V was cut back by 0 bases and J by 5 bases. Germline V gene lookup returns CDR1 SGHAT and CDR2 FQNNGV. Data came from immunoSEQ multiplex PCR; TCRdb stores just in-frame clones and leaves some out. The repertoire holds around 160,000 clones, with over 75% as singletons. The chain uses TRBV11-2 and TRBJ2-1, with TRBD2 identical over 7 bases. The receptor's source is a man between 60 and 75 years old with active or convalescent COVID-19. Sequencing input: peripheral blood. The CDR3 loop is CASSLDPRPSGDNEQFF. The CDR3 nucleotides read TGTGCCAGCAGCTTAGATCCCCGCCCTAGCGGCGACAATGAGCAGTTCTTC.